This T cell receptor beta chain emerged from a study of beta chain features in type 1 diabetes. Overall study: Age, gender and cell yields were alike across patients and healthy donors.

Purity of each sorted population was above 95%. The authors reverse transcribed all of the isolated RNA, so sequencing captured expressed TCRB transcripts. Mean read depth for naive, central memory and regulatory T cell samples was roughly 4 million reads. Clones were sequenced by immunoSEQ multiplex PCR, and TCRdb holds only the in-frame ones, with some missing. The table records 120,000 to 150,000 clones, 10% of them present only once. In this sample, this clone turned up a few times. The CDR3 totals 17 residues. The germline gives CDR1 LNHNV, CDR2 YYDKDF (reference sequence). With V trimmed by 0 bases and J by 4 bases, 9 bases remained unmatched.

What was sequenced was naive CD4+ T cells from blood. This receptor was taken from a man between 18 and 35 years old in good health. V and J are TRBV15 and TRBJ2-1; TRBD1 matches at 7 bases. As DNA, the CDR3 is TGTGCCACCAGCAGAGATACCCCCTCGACAGGGTACAATGAGCAGTTCTTC. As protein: CATSRDTPSTGYNEQFF.